Below, 24 T cell receptor beta chains from the same sample are listed, as sequenced in a study of early stage breast cancer tumors (dated by TCRdb to the late 2010s). Preparation of the library involved the immunoSEQ multiplex PCR assay. Sourced from immuneACCESS, this table was stored by TCRdb with only in-frame sequences that have V and J called. A share of the clones is absent; for the studies checked, an unresolved V gene accounts for under half, and the remainder has no known explanation. The sample table shows about 28,000 clones, and 60% to 80% are seen once. 4.7% of the sample is taken by the ten largest. The sequencing sample was made of blood. Receptor source: a person aged 40-50 years with breast cancer.

The genes are TRBV7-8 and TRBJ2-5, with 8 bases aligning to TRBD1. The CDR3 sequence is 16 residues long. Per the germline V gene, CDR1 is SGHVS and CDR2 is FQNEAQ. The V and J ends lost 3 bases and 1 base, in that order; junction bases with no gene match: 7. The CDR3 region is CASSLGQVWGQETQYF. DNA of the CDR3: TGTGCCAGCAGCTTGGGACAGGTTTGGGGCCAAGAGACCCAGTACTTC.

This chain connects TRBV7-6 to TRBJ2-2; the D call may be TRBD1 or TRBD2 (5 bases each). V was pared by 8 bases and J by 1 base, with 14 bases between. The CDR3 runs 15 residues. Germline V gives CDR1 SGHVS, CDR2 FNYEAQ. The CDR3 DNA follows: TGTGCCAGCGGCCGGGGCCAGCTGAACACCGGGGAGCTGTTTTTT. Protein product: CASGRGQLNTGELFF.

The rearrangement joins TRBV15 to TRBJ1-4; D perhaps matches TRBD1 (5 bases). From germline, CDR1 is LNHNV and CDR2 YYDKDF (reference sequence). Trimming removed 3 bases from V and 4 bases from J, with 9 bases in between. This CDR3 comprises 14 residues. The CDR3 bases are TGTGCCACCAGCAGGACAGCTTATAATGAAAAACTGTTTTTT. Amino acids: CATSRTAYNEKLFF.

V usage is TRBV5-1 and J usage is TRBJ2-1; possible D gene TRBD2, 7 bases. The CDR3 is 15 amino acids. Germline CDR1 is SGHRS and CDR2 is YFSETQ. V was shortened by 2 bases and J by 2 bases, with 11 bases between the two germline ends. This chain's CDR3 is CASSFGGRTYNEQFF. The CDR3 bases are TGCGCCAGCAGCTTCGGGGGGCGCACCTACAATGAGCAGTTCTTC.

DNA for the CDR3: TGTGCCAGCAGCGTAGTCGGAGGCTACACCTTC. Amino acid sequence: CASSVVGGYTF. V usage is TRBV9 and J usage is TRBJ1-2; D uncertain. Germline loops: CDR1 SGDLS, CDR2 YYNGEE. This CDR3 region has 11 residues. The ends were cut back, 0 bases at V and 8 bases at J, with 5 bases in the middle.

The J gene is TRBJ1-1, the V gene TRBV7-9; maybe TRBD1 (6 bases). V shed 3 bases and J shed 5 bases, with 13 bases lying between them. Germline CDR1 reads SEHNR; CDR2 reads FQNEAQ (reference sequence). The length of the CDR3 is 14 residues. CDR3 residues: CASSLRGGETEAFF. DNA for the CDR3: TGTGCCAGCAGCTTGAGGGGGGGAGAGACTGAAGCTTTCTTT.

The CDR3 protein is CASSMGQGGNQPQHF. CDR3 bases: TGTGCCAGTAGTATGGGACAGGGCGGCAATCAGCCCCAGCATTTT. This chain links TRBV19 with TRBJ1-5, with 9 bases lining up with TRBD1. The CDR3 covers 15 residues. The J segment lost 2 bases and the V segment lost 3 bases, leaving 2 bases of the junction unmatched. Germline-derived CDR1 and CDR2 are LNHDA and SQIVND (reference sequence). Drawing the rest from reference TRBV19 and TRBJ1-5, the complete variable domain is DGGITQSPKYLFRKEGQNVTLSCEQNLNHDAMYWYRQDPGQGLRLIYYSQIVNDFQKGDIAEGYSVSREKKESFPLTVTSAQKNPTAFYLCASSMGQGGNQPQHFGDGTRLSIL.

This clone showed up just a few times. The rearrangement joins TRBV5-1 to TRBJ1-1; D not resolved. V gave up 3 bases and J gave up 5 bases, with 14 bases separating them. This CDR3 region has 14 residues. Per the germline V gene, CDR1 is SGHRS and CDR2 is YFSETQ. CDR3 amino acids: CASSSSRGQTEAFF. The CDR3 region has the DNA TGCGCCAGCAGCTCCTCCCGAGGGCAAACTGAAGCTTTCTTT.

The J gene is TRBJ2-7, the V gene TRBV10-3; 12 nucleotides align to TRBD2. J gave up 5 bases and V 10 bases, and 6 bases lay outside the gene matches. Germline CDR1 and CDR2: ENHRY and SYGVKD. The CDR3 is 13 residues long. Here the CDR3 reads CASGLAGSDEQYF. CDR3 coding DNA: TGTGCCAGCGGACTAGCGGGAAGCGACGAGCAGTACTTC.

V is TRBV10-3 and J is TRBJ1-2, with D perhaps matching TRBD1 (5 bases). Germline V gives CDR1 ENHRY, CDR2 SYGVKD. The CDR3 runs to 14 residues. The V gene lost 5 bases and the J gene lost 4 bases, with 14 bases spanning the gap. CDR3 DNA: TGTGCCATCAGTAGGGGACCCGGGGGCTATGGCTACACCTTC. It codes for CAISRGPGGYGYTF.

This chain uses TRBV7-3 with TRBJ2-2, with D possibly being TRBD1 (5 bases). This CDR3 contains 16 residues. Germline loops: CDR1 SGHTA, CDR2 FQGTGA. The V and J ends lost 1 base and 7 bases respectively, with 16 bases between them. Written as DNA, the CDR3 is TGTGCCAGCAGCTTAAGTCCGCAGGGTAACCACGGGGAGCTGTTTTTT. It codes for CASSLSPQGNHGELFF.

This clone has just a few counts. The chain carries TRBV4-2 and TRBJ1-5; D is unresolved. Germline V lookup: CDR1 LGHNA, CDR2 YNFKEQ. This CDR3 comprises 15 residues. The V end was cut by 4 bases, the J end by 5 bases, with 15 bases between. The CDR3 protein is CASSPIWGTDQPQHF. CDR3 sequence (DNA): TGTGCCAGCAGCCCCATTTGGGGAACTGATCAGCCCCAGCATTTT.

The chain carries TRBV7-9 and TRBJ2-5; 8 nucleotides match TRBD2. Germline CDR1 and CDR2: SEHNR and FQNEAQ (reference sequence). The CDR3 loop spans 16 amino acids. After removal of 5 bases from V and 4 bases from J, the junction contained 12 bases not matched to a gene. CDR3 amino acids: CASSLGAGERRETQYF. Written as DNA, the CDR3 is TGTGCCAGCAGCCTTGGAGCGGGAGAACGGCGAGAGACCCAGTACTTC.

The rearrangement joins TRBV5-4 to TRBJ2-5; D gene uncertain. The CDR3 has 10 amino acids. Looked up from germline, CDR1 is SGHNT and CDR2 is YYREEE (reference sequence). The V and J ends lost 4 bases and 4 bases respectively, with 2 bases between them. The CDR3 DNA reads as TGTGCCAGCAGCAGAGAGACCCAGTACTTC. This gives the protein CASSRETQYF.

The V and J genes are TRBV11-2 and TRBJ1-1; D unresolved. Trimming left V 3 bases short and J 4 bases short, with 15 bases between. Germline V lookup: CDR1 SGHAT, CDR2 FQNNGV. The CDR3 is made up of 15 amino acids. CDR3 DNA sequence: TGTGCCAGCAGCTTTTTTGGAGGGCTTGGCACTGAAGCTTTCTTT. Translated, it gives CASSFFGGLGTEAFF.

The V and J genes are TRBV27 and TRBJ1-2; D is unclear. The CDR3 runs 12 residues. CDR1 MNHEY and CDR2 SMNVEV come from the germline V gene (reference sequence). The V end lost 7 bases, the J end lost 3 bases, and 9 bases lay between the germline ends. The CDR3: CASTGDYYGYTF. The CDR3 region has the DNA TGTGCCAGCACAGGTGACTACTATGGCTACACCTTC.

The chain joins TRBV7-9 to TRBJ1-3; D is unclear. Trimming left V 11 bases short and J 0 bases short, with 17 bases between. The CDR3 contains 15 residues. CDR1 and CDR2 (germline): SEHNR, FQNEAQ (reference sequence). The CDR3 DNA follows: TGTGCCTGCGACTGGCAGCCAATCTCTGGAAACACCATATATTTT. This sequence encodes CACDWQPISGNTIYF.

A few counts support this clone. The V gene is TRBV6-1, the J gene TRBJ2-2; D ambiguous. Germline-derived CDR1 and CDR2 are MNHNS and SASEGT. V was cut by 1 base and J by 7 bases, with 10 bases left in between. The CDR3 is made up of 14 amino acids. The CDR3 loop reads CASSEGLRLGELFF. In DNA, the CDR3 is TGTGCCAGCAGTGAAGGTCTTCGGCTCGGGGAGCTGTTTTTT.

This sequence joins TRBV6-5 and TRBJ2-7; D gene ambiguous. CDR3 length: 11 amino acids. V was clipped by 6 bases and J by 6 bases, with 9 bases between them. Per the germline V gene, CDR1 is MNHEY and CDR2 is SVGAGI. CDR3 nucleotides: TGTGCCAGCAGCGAGCGAGGCGAGCAGTACTTC. Amino acid sequence: CASSERGEQYF.

This clone showed up just a few times. Here the CDR3 reads CATSTGGGTEAFF. In nucleotides, the CDR3 is TGTGCCACCAGCACAGGGGGGGGTACTGAAGCTTTCTTT. The chain employs TRBV15 and TRBJ1-1, with 7 bases aligning to TRBD1. V shed 4 bases, J shed 5 bases, and the junction held 4 bases outside the gene matches. CDR3 size: 13 residues. Germline CDR1 LNHNV, CDR2 YYDKDF (reference sequence).

The DNA of the CDR3 is TGTGCCAGCAGCTTTCCGGCAGGGGTAGCTTTCTTT. It translates to CASSFPAGVAFF. V usage is TRBV7-2 and J usage is TRBJ1-1, with TRBD1 as a possible D gene (6 bases). The ends were cut back, 3 bases at V and 10 bases at J, with 12 bases in the middle. The CDR3 has 12 residues. Germline CDR1 is SGHTA and CDR2 is FQGNSA.

This rearrangement joins TRBV18 to TRBJ2-7; D possibly corresponds to TRBD2 (6 bases). V was pared by 3 bases and J by 0 bases, with 18 bases between. Germline CDR1 KGHSH, CDR2 LQKENI. CDR3 length: 17 amino acids. The CDR3 is CASSPPHAMGGSYEQYF. The CDR3 DNA reads as TGTGCCAGCTCACCGCCTCACGCCATGGGGGGCTCCTACGAGCAGTACTTC.

In its sample, this clone ranks as medium-sized (0.01 to 0.1%). The chain has TRBV5-4 and TRBJ2-7; TRBD1 aligns across 9 bases. J was trimmed by 5 bases and V by 1 base; bases with no gene match: 7. The CDR3 spans 15 residues. CDR1 is SGHNT and CDR2 is YYREEE in the germline V gene (reference sequence). The CDR3 loop is CASSLIGTGFNEQYF. In DNA, the CDR3 is TGTGCCAGCAGCTTGATCGGGACAGGGTTCAACGAGCAGTACTTC.

The V call is TRBV11-2, the J call TRBJ2-7, with TRBD2 as a possible D gene (7 bases). This CDR3 region has 17 residues. The germline V gene has CDR1 SGHAT and CDR2 FQNNGV. The germline V and J ends were trimmed by 5 bases and 7 bases, with 27 bases remaining between them. CDR3 residues: CASSPQRGGMGRGEQYF. The CDR3 DNA reads TGTGCCAGCAGCCCACAACGGGGAGGGATGGGAAGGGGGGAGCAGTACTTC. Based on the CDR3 plus reference TRBV11-2 and TRBJ2-7, the full variable domain is EAGVAQSPRYKIIEKRQSVAFWCNPISGHATLYWYQQILGQGPKLLIQFQNNGVVDDSQLPKDRFSAERLKGVDSTLKIQPAKLEDSAVYLCASSPQRGGMGRGEQYFGPGTRLTVT.